The clone carrying this TCR beta chain showed up just a few times. Antigen specificity is unknown. Germline V gene lookup returns CDR1 SEHNR and CDR2 FQNEAQ (reference sequence). This CDR3 spans 14 amino acids. The V and J ends lost 4 bases and 10 bases, in that order; junction bases with no gene match: 7. This sample stems from a study of T-cell memory formation after mild COVID-19. Points from the study as a whole: Mainly in CM and EM were contracting CD4+ clones; CD8+ were in EMRA. There were some responding clones in pre-infection memory, which suggested that cross-reactive memory had joined.

5'RACE, which relied on constant-segment primers, yielded TCR alpha and TCR beta cDNA libraries carrying sample barcodes and UMIs. One entry per CDR3 protein results from TCRdb running MiXCR on the 5' RACE reads. The sample contains about 180,000 distinct CDR3 sequences, 15% to 20% of which appear only once. Material for sequencing was PBMCs or a T cell subset sorted from them (not recorded which). The V gene is TRBV7-9, the J gene TRBJ2-3; 11 bases align to TRBD2. This TCR was recovered from an adult woman who had mild COVID-19 (a few samples of this study predate the infection). Cell type and time point are not known. CDR3 sequence: CASSSTSGVFSQYF. Written as DNA, the CDR3 is TGTGCCAGCAGCTCGACTAGCGGGGTTTTCTCGCAGTATTTT.